A selection of T cell receptor beta chains follows, all from one sample in a study of blood T cell repertoires in COVID-19. The protocol was immunoSEQ multiplex PCR, while the TCRdb copy is restricted to in-frame clones and leaves out a portion. The table has about 250,000 clones, 75% to 85% seen once. Sequencing was done on a sample of PBMCs or T cells enriched from blood (not recorded which). The receptor set was obtained from a woman between 45 and 60 years old with acute COVID-19. Each CDR3 is given with its conserved first and last residue. The D gene is left open where the match is weak. Clone sizes are given selectively: once, few, many, or a class where the clone is expanded.

size,D,J,V,DNA,CDR3
.,TRBD1,TRBJ2-2,TRBV4-3,TGCGCCAGCAGCCGGGACAGGGACACCGGGGAGCTGTTTTTT,CASSRDRDTGELFF
.,TRBD1,TRBJ2-1,TRBV28,TGTGCCAGCAGCGGCAGACAGGGAGAGCAGTTCTTC,CASSGRQGEQFF
.,TRBD1,TRBJ1-1,TRBV7-6,TGTGCCAGCAGCTTATACACAGGGGGGAACACTGAAGCTTTCTTT,CASSLYTGGNTEAFF
.,TRBD2,TRBJ2-5,TRBV18,TGTGCCAGCTCACCCCCGCGGGGGGGCCTCGAGACCCAGTACTTC,CASSPPRGGLETQYF
few,TRBD1,TRBJ2-7,TRBV5-5,TGTGCCAGCAGGTTGGACTGGACAGGGACAAGCGAGCAGTACTTC,CASRLDWTGTSEQYF
.,.,TRBJ2-1,TRBV11-3,TGTGCCAGCAGCTTAGATCGAGGGCTATACAATGAGCAGTTCTTC,CASSLDRGLYNEQFF
.,TRBD1,TRBJ1-1,TRBV18,TGTGCCAGCTCCTTGGACAGGGTAAGCCGAACTACTTTGAACACTGAAGCTTTCTTT,CASSLDRVSRTTLNTEAFF
few,.,TRBJ2-1,TRBV27,TGTGCCAGCAGTTTAGTCGGAGGAGGTGAGCAGTTCTTC,CASSLVGGGEQFF
.,TRBD1,TRBJ1-6,TRBV7-2,TGTGCCAGCAGCCCGGACAGGGTAGGGAATTCACCCCTCCACTTT,CASSPDRVGNSPLHF
.,TRBD1,TRBJ2-5,TRBV28,TGTGCCAGCAGTTTAGTTCCCGGACAGGGGTATCAAGAGACCCAGTACTTC,CASSLVPGQGYQETQYF
.,.,TRBJ2-2,TRBV11-2,TGTGCCAGCAGCTTAGAAGGGCGGGCCAAAAACACCGGGGAGCTGTTTTTT,CASSLEGRAKNTGELFF
.,.,TRBJ2-1,TRBV6-5,TGTGCCAGCAGTTACTTTCACAGGGCCTCCTACAATGAGCAGTTCTTC,CASSYFHRASYNEQFF
.,TRBD1,TRBJ1-1,TRBV30,TGTGCCTGGAGGACAGGGTGGAACACTGAAGCTTTCTTT,CAWRTGWNTEAFF
.,.,TRBJ2-1,TRBV7-2,TGTGCCAGCAGCTTAGACAGGGCTAAGGGGAATGAGCAGTTCTTC,CASSLDRAKGNEQFF
.,.,TRBJ2-1,TRBV18,TGTGCCAGCTCACCACCAGTAGGGGTTCGTAGTATCGACTACAATGAGCAGTTCTTC,CASSPPVGVRSIDYNEQFF
.,.,TRBJ1-5,TRBV19,TGTGCCAGTTCCGGGACACATAGCAATCAGCCCCAGCATTTT,CASSGTHSNQPQHF
once,TRBD1,TRBJ1-4,TRBV30,TGTGCCTGGGCAACAGGGGGCGGTTCTGGTGAAAAACTGTTTTTT,CAWATGGGSGEKLFF
.,.,TRBJ1-2,TRBV7-2,TGTGCCAGCAGCTTAAAATTAAAGAGGGGCTACACCTTC,CASSLKLKRGYTF
.,.,TRBJ1-2,TRBV4-1,TGCGCCAGCAGCCAAGCCTTATTGACAGGTCTCTATGGCTACACCTTC,CASSQALLTGLYGYTF
few,.,TRBJ2-2,TRBV4-1,TGCGCCAGCACCACGACCGGGATCCGAATCGGGGAGCTGTTTTTT,CASTTTGIRIGELFF